This T cell receptor (beta chain) was recorded in a study of blood T cells in healthy people across ages. Points from the study as a whole: Because sorting was not performed, PBMCs prevented conclusive naive versus antigen-experienced comparison. It was the long-lived donors that had more naive CD4+ cells and higher diversity than aged donors.

CDR1 and CDR2 from the germline V gene are MNHEY and SVGEGT. CDR3 length: 16 amino acids. The V segment lost 2 bases and the J segment 8 bases; nucleotides outside the gene matches: 8. Details on this clonotype: Its matching antigen is unknown.

Combining a sample-barcoded 5' primer with a J-beta primer mix, a second PCR ran for about 6 to 12 cycles. Using its own MiXCR run on the 5' RACE reads, TCRdb lists one record per CDR3 protein. The sample carries approximately 730,000 distinct CDR3 sequences, approximately 53% recorded once. J is TRBJ2-1 and V is TRBV6-2 or TRBV6-3; 11 positions match TRBD2. The origin of this receptor is a man older than 75 in good health. Sequences were obtained from blood. The chain's CDR3 is CASSYRRLAGSDEQFF. CDR3 sequence (DNA): TGTGCCAGCAGTTACCGTAGACTAGCGGGATCGGATGAGCAGTTCTTC.